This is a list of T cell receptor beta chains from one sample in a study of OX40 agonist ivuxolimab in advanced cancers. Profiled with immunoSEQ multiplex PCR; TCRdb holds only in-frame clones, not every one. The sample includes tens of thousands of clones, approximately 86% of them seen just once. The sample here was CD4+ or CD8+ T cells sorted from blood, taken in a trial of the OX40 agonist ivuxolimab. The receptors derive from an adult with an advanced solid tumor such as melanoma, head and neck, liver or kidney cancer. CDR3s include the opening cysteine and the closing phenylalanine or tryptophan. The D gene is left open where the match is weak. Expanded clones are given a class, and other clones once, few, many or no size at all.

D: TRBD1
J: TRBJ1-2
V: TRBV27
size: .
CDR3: CASMRQGTGYTF
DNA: TGTGCCAGTATGAGACAGGGAACGGGCTACACCTTC

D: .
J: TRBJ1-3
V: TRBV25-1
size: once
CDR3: CASRRDPGNTIYF
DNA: TGTGCCAGCAGACGGGACCCTGGAAACACCATATATTTT

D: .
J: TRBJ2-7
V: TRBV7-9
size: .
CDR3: CASSLALEQYF
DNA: TGTGCCAGCAGCTTAGCCCTCGAGCAGTACTTC

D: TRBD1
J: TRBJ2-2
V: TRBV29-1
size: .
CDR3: CSGGTGTGELFF
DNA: TGCAGCGGTGGGACAGGCACCGGGGAGCTGTTTTTT

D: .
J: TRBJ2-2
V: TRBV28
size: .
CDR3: CASTIPRTGELFF
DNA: TGTGCCAGCACCATACCACGGACCGGGGAGCTGTTTTTT

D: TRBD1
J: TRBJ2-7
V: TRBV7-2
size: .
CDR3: CASSLGQGQSYEQYF
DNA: TGTGCCAGCAGCCTCGGACAGGGGCAGTCCTACGAGCAGTACTTC

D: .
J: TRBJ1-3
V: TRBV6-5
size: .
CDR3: CASTQTASGNTIYF
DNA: TGTGCCAGCACTCAGACAGCCTCTGGAAACACCATATATTTT

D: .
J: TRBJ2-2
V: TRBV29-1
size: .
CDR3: CSVALRVDAGELFF
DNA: TGCAGCGTTGCCCTAAGGGTGGATGCCGGGGAGCTGTTTTTT

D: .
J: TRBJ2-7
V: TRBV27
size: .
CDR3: CAIPPYEQYF
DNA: TGTGCCATCCCGCCCTACGAGCAGTACTTC

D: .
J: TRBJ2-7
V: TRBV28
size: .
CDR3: CASSTGGAYEQYF
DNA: TGTGCCAGCAGTACAGGGGGGGCCTACGAGCAGTACTTC

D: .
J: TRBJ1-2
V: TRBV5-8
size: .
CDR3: CASILYRVYGYTF
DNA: TGTGCCAGCATACTATACAGGGTCTATGGCTACACCTTC

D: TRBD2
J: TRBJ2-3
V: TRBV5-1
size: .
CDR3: CASSDTSGGTDTQYF
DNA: TGCGCCAGCAGCGACACTAGCGGGGGCACAGATACGCAGTATTTT

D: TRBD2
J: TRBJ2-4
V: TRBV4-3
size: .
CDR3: CASSQGVTSGMNIQYF
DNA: TGCGCCAGCAGCCAAGGCGTGACTAGCGGTATGAACATTCAGTACTTC

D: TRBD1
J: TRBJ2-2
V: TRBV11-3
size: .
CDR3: CASSQGQGGELFF
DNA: TGTGCCAGCAGCCAAGGACAGGGTGGGGAGCTGTTTTTT

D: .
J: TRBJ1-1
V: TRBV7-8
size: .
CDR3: CASRSNTEAFF
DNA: TGTGCCAGCAGGAGTAACACTGAAGCTTTCTTT

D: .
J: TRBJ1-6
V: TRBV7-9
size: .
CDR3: CASSPDGGNSPLHF
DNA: TGTGCCAGCAGCCCGGATGGGGGTAATTCACCCCTCCACTTT

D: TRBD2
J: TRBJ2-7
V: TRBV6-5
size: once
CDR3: CACAWGLAAGVYF
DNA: TGTGCCTGCGCCTGGGGACTAGCGGCGGGGGTGTACTTC

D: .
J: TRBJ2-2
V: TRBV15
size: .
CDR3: CATSRDRGNTGELFF
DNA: TGTGCCACCAGCAGAGATCGGGGGAACACCGGGGAGCTGTTTTTT

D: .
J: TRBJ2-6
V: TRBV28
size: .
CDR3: CASSIRPRLGTGANVLTF
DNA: TGTGCCAGCAGTATAAGACCCCGCCTGGGGACGGGGGCCAACGTCCTGACTTTC

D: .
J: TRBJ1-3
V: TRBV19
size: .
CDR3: CASSLLDTGFGNTIYF
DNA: TGTGCCAGTAGTTTGCTGGACACCGGGTTTGGAAACACCATATATTTT

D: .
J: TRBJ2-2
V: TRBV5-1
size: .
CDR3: CASSLVGTTNTGELFF
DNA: TGCGCCAGCAGCTTGGTTGGGACAACGAACACCGGGGAGCTGTTTTTT

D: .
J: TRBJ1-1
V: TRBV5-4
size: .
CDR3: CASSLAGRDMNTEAFF
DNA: TGTGCCAGCAGCTTGGCCGGTAGGGACATGAACACTGAAGCTTTCTTT

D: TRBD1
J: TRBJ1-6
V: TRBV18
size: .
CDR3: CASSPLRTGEVWPLHF
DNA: TGTGCCAGCTCACCACTTAGGACAGGCGAAGTGTGGCCCCTCCACTTT

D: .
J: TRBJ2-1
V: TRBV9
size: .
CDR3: CASSVAAPRGEQFF
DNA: TGTGCCAGCAGCGTAGCTGCCCCCAGGGGTGAGCAGTTCTTC

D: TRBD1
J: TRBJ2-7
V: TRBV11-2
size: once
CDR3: CASREDRPYEQYF
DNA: TGTGCCAGCAGGGAGGACAGGCCTTACGAGCAGTACTTC

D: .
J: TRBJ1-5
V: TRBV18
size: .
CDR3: CASSPPIGPGTWPQHF
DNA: TGTGCCAGCTCACCACCGATAGGGCCCGGGACGTGGCCCCAGCATTTT

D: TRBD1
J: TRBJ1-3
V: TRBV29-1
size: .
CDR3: CSVPGQGVGSGNTIYF
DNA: TGCAGCGTTCCGGGACAGGGAGTAGGCTCTGGAAACACCATATATTTT

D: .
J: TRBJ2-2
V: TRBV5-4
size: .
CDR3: CASSFPGNTGELFF
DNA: TGTGCCAGCAGCTTTCCAGGGAACACCGGGGAGCTGTTTTTT

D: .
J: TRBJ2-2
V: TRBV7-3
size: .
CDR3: CASSLNAAGVIGELFF
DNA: TGTGCCAGCAGCCTTAACGCGGCAGGGGTGATCGGGGAGCTGTTTTTT

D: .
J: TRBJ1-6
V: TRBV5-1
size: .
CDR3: CASSLEGGSPLHF
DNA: TGCGCCAGCAGCTTGGAAGGGGGTTCACCCCTCCACTTT

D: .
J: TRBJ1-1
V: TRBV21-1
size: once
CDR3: CASSKDSDRGPHTEAFF
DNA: TGTGCCAGCAGCAAAGACTCGGACAGGGGGCCCCACACTGAAGCTTTCTTT

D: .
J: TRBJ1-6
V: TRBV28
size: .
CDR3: CASTSHSNPYNSPLHF
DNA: TGTGCCAGCACCTCCCACAGTAACCCCTATAATTCACCCCTCCACTTT

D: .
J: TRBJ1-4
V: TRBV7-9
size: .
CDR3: CASSLESKNEKLFF
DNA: TGTGCCAGCAGCTTGGAGAGCAAGAATGAAAAACTGTTTTTT

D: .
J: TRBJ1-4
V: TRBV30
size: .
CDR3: CAWSVTGGEKLFF
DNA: TGTGCCTGGAGTGTAACGGGGGGGGAAAAACTGTTTTTT

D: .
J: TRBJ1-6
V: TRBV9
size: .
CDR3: CASSVMTVGSPLHF
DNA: TGTGCCAGCAGCGTAATGACTGTGGGTTCACCCCTCCACTTT

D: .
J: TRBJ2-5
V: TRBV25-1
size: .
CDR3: CASSEGGSRQETQYF
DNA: TGTGCCAGCAGTGAGGGCGGCAGCCGTCAAGAGACCCAGTACTTC

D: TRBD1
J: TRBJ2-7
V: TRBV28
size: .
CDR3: CASSPPRDRKTYEQYF
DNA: TGTGCCAGCAGCCCCCCCCGGGACAGAAAGACCTACGAGCAGTACTTC

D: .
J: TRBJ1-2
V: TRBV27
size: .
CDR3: CASREGLNYGYTF
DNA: TGTGCCAGCAGGGAGGGGCTCAACTATGGCTACACCTTC

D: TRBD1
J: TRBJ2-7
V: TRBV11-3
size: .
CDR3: CASSSGQGKTYEQYF
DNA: TGTGCCAGCAGCTCAGGACAGGGGAAGACCTACGAGCAGTACTTC

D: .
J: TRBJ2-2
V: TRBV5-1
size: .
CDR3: CASSYSTGELFF
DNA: TGCGCCAGCAGCTACTCCACCGGGGAGCTGTTTTTT

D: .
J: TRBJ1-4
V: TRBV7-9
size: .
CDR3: CASSLGRTDATNEKLFF
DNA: TGTGCCAGCAGCTTAGGCCGGACGGACGCAACTAATGAAAAACTGTTTTTT

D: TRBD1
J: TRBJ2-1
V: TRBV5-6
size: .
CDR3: CASSFWSGTGVNEQFF
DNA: TGTGCCAGCAGCTTTTGGTCCGGGACAGGGGTAAATGAGCAGTTCTTC

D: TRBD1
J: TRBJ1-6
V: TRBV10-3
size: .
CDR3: CAISERGQGAGSPLHF
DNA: TGTGCCATCAGTGAAAGGGGACAGGGGGCTGGGTCACCCCTCCACTTT

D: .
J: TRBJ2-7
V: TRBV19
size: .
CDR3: CASSYEGQSYEQYF
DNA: TGTGCCAGTAGTTACGAAGGACAGTCCTACGAGCAGTACTTC

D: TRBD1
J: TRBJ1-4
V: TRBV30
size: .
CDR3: CAWSVQGANEKLFF
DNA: TGTGCCTGGAGTGTTCAGGGGGCTAATGAAAAACTGTTTTTT

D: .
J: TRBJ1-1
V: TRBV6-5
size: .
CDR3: CASSERGALTEAFF
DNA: TGTGCCAGCAGTGAACGGGGGGCGCTCACTGAAGCTTTCTTT

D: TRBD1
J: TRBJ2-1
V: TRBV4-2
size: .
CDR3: CASSQILGQGTYNEQFF
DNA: TGTGCCAGCAGCCAAATTCTAGGACAGGGTACCTACAATGAGCAGTTCTTC

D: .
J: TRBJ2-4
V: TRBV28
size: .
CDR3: CASSFGAGQAVAKNIQYF
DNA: TGTGCCAGCAGTTTCGGGGCTGGGCAGGCCGTAGCCAAAAACATTCAGTACTTC

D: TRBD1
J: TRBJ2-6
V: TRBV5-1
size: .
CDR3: CASAGQGARGANVLTF
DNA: TGCGCCAGCGCGGGACAGGGGGCGCGTGGGGCCAACGTCCTGACTTTC

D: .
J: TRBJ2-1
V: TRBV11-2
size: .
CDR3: CASSPRREQFF
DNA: TGTGCCAGCAGCCCTAGACGCGAGCAGTTCTTC

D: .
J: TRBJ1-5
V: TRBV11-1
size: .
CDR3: CASSLGNSDQPQHF
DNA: TGTGCCAGCAGCTTAGGAAACAGCGATCAGCCCCAGCATTTT

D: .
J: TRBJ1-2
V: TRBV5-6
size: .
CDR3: CASRDTGTPSGYTF
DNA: TGTGCCAGCAGAGACACCGGGACCCCCTCTGGCTACACCTTC

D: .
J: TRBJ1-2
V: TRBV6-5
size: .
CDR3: CASSSTSNGANYGYTF
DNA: TGTGCCAGCAGTTCCACGTCGAACGGAGCTAACTATGGCTACACCTTC

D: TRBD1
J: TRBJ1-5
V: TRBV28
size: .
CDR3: CASSLGGTDNQPQHF
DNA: TGTGCCAGCAGTTTAGGGGGGACAGACAATCAGCCCCAGCATTTT

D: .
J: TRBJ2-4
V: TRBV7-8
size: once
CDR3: CASSQETVGTKNIQYF
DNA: TGTGCCAGCAGCCAGGAAACGGTGGGCACCAAAAACATTCAGTACTTC

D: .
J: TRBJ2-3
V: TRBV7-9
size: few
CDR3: CATRSGFTDTQYF
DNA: TGTGCCACCAGGTCGGGTTTCACAGATACGCAGTATTTT

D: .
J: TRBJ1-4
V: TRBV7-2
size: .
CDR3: CASSSQGMNEKLFF
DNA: TGTGCCAGCAGTTCCCAGGGGATGAATGAAAAACTGTTTTTT

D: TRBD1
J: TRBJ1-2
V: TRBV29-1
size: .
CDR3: CSVQNTPGTGDYGYTF
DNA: TGCAGCGTTCAAAATACCCCAGGGACAGGGGACTATGGCTACACCTTC

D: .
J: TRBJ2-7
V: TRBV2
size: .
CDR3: CASSETPAGTYEQYF
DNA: TGTGCCAGCAGTGAAACCCCCGCTGGAACCTACGAGCAGTACTTC